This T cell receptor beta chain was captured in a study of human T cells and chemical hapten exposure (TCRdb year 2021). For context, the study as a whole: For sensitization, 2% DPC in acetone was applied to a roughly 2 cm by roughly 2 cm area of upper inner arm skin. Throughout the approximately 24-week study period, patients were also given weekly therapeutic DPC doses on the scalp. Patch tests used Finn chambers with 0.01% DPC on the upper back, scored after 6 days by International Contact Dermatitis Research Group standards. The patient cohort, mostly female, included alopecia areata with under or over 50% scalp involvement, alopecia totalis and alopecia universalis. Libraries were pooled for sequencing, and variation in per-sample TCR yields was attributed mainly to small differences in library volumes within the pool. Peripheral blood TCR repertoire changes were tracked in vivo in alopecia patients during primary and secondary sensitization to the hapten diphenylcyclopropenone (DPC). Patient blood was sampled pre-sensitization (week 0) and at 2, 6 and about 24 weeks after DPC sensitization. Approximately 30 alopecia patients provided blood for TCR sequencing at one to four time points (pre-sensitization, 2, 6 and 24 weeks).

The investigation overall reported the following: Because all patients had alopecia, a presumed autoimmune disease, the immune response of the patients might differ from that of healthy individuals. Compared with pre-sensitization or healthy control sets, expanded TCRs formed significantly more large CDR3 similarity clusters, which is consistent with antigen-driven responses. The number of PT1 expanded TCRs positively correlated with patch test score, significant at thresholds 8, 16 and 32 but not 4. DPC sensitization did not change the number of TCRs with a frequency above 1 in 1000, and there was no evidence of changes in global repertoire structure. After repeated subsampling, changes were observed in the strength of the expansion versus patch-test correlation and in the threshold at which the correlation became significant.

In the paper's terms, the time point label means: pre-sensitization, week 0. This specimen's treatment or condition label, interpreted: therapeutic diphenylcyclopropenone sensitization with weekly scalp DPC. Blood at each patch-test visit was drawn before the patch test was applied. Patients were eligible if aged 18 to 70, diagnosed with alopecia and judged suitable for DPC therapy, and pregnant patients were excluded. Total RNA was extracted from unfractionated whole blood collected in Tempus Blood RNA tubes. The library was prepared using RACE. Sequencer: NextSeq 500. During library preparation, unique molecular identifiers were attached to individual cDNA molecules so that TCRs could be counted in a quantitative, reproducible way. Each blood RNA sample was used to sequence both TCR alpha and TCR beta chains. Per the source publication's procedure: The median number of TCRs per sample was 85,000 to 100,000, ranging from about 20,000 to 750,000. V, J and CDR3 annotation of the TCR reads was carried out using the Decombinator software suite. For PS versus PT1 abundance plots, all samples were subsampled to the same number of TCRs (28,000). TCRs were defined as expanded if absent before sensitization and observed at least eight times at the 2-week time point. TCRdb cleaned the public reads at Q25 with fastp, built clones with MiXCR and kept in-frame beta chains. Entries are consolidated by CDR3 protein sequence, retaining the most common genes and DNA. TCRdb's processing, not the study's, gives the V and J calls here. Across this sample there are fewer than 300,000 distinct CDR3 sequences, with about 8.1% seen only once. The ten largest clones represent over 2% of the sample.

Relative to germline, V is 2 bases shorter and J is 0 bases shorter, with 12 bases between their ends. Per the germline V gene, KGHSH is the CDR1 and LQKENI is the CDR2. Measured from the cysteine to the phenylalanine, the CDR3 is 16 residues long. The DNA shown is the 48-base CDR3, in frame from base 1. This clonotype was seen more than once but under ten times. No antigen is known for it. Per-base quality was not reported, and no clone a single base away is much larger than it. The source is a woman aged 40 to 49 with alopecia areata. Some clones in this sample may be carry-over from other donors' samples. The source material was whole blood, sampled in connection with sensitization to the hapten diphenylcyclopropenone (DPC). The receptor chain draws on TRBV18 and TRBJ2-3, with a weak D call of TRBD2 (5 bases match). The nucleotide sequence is TGTGCCAGCTCACCAAGCGGAGGTGCTAGCACAGATACGCAGTATTTT. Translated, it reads CASSPSGGASTDTQYF. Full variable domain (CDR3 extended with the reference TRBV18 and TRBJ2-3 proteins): NAGVMQNPRHLVRRRGQEARLRCSPMKGHSHVYWYRQLPEEGLKFMVYLQKENIIDESGMPKERFSAEFPKEGPSILRIQQVVRGDSAAYFCASSPSGGASTDTQYFGPGTRLTVL.